A selection of T cell receptor beta chains follows, all from one sample in a study of blood T cells in healthy people across ages. MiXCR, run by TCRdb on the 5' RACE reads, gives a single entry per CDR3 protein. The sample lists approximately 800,000 distinct CDR3 sequences; roughly 26% were seen once. This sample was shared with a second study, whose subject was T cells of mothers and their children.

Sequencing input: blood. The receptors come from a boy younger than 18 in good health. Each CDR3 is given with its conserved first and last residue. The D gene is left open where the match is weak. For some rows the clone size is stated as once, few or many, or as a class when expanded; others skip it.

V,size,J,D,DNA,CDR3
TRBV6-6,few,TRBJ2-1,NA,TGTGCCAGCACTTTAGACGGGAGCTCCTACAATGAGCAGTTCTTC,CASTLDGSSYNEQFF
TRBV7-2,many,TRBJ1-1,NA,TGTGCCAGCAGCTTAACGACCCGCACTGAAGCTTTCTTT,CASSLTTRTEAFF
TRBV6-5,NA,TRBJ1-2,TRBD1,TGTGCCAGTAGTTCCCAATACGGGACAGGGGAAAACTATGGCTACACCTTC,CASSSQYGTGENYGYTF
TRBV28,NA,TRBJ1-5,NA,TGTGCCAGCAGTTTCGGGATAGCCGGACAGCCCCAGCATTTT,CASSFGIAGQPQHF
TRBV12-5,once,TRBJ2-7,TRBD1,TGTGCTAGTGGTTTGGGCCGACAGGGCGAGCAGTACTTC,CASGLGRQGEQYF
TRBV2,many,TRBJ2-5,NA,TGTGCCAGCAGTGTCAGGACTCAAGAGACCCAGTACTTC,CASSVRTQETQYF
TRBV27,NA,TRBJ1-4,NA,TGTGCCAGCAGGACTAATGAAAAACTGTTTTTT,CASRTNEKLFF
TRBV9,NA,TRBJ1-1,TRBD1,TGTGCCAGCAGCGTCGAACCGGGACAGGGGGCGGCTTTCTTT,CASSVEPGQGAAFF
TRBV20-1,few,TRBJ2-5,NA,TGCAGTGCTAGGATCGGCCCTCGGAAAAGGGACGAGCGGTACTTC,CSARIGPRKRDERYF
TRBV12-3/TRBV12-4,few,TRBJ2-7,NA,TGTGCCAGCAGTTTATGGGTCAGCTCCTACGAGCAGTACTTC,CASSLWVSSYEQYF
TRBV28,NA,TRBJ2-7,TRBD1,TGTGCCAGCAGTTCCGCCGGGACAGGGACCTACGAGCAGTACTTC,CASSSAGTGTYEQYF
TRBV27,NA,TRBJ2-1,NA,TGTGCCAGCAGCTACCTAGAGCTCGGCAATGAGCAGTTCTTC,CASSYLELGNEQFF
TRBV7-2,few,TRBJ2-7,TRBD1,TGTGCCAGCAGCCCTACAGGGGGCCCCCGGTACTTC,CASSPTGGPRYF
TRBV7-9,once,TRBJ1-1,NA,TGTGCCAGCAGCTTAGATCTCGCGGGTTGGGCAGCCACTGAAGCTTTCTTT,CASSLDLAGWAATEAFF
TRBV10-3,NA,TRBJ2-7,NA,TGTGCCATCAGCACGAGGGGCTACGAGCAGTACTTC,CAISTRGYEQYF
TRBV10-3,few,TRBJ1-2,TRBD1,TGTGCCATCAGAAACAGCGGACAGGGTGCTGGCTACACCTTC,CAIRNSGQGAGYTF
TRBV6-1,many,TRBJ2-1,TRBD1,TGTGCCAGCAGTGGGGGACAGCGGTGGAGTAGTGAGCAGTTCTTC,CASSGGQRWSSEQFF
TRBV6-5,few,TRBJ1-4,NA,TGTGCCAGCAGACCGGGTTTGTTTAATGAAAAACTGTTTTTT,CASRPGLFNEKLFF
TRBV15,few,TRBJ2-5,NA,TGTGCCACCAGGGAGGATCGGGCGGCCAGAGAGACCCAGTACTTC,CATREDRAARETQYF
TRBV20-1,NA,TRBJ2-7,TRBD2,TGCAGTGCTAGCGGGGGGGCTTACGAGCAGTACTTC,CSASGGAYEQYF
TRBV9,few,TRBJ2-1,TRBD2,TGTGCCAGCAGCAAGGGGACTAGCGGGGGGAGCTCCTACAATGAGCAGTTCTTC,CASSKGTSGGSSYNEQFF
TRBV24-1,few,TRBJ2-5,NA,TGTGCCACCAGCTCAGCCCTAGCTCAAGAGACCCAGTACTTC,CATSSALAQETQYF
TRBV11-2,NA,TRBJ2-7,NA,TGTGCCAGCAGCCTAATCGACGGTGTATCCTACGAGCAGTACTTC,CASSLIDGVSYEQYF
TRBV10-3,NA,TRBJ1-1,NA,TGTGCCATCAGTGAGATGCCACCCACTGAAGCTTTCTTT,CAISEMPPTEAFF
TRBV12-3/TRBV12-4,few,TRBJ1-5,TRBD1,TGTGCCAGCAACGGACAGGGTGGCGGTCAGCCCCAGCATTTT,CASNGQGGGQPQHF
TRBV5-1,NA,TRBJ2-3,NA,TGCGCCAGCAGCTTGGGCCTCCCAGATACGCAGTATTTT,CASSLGLPDTQYF
TRBV6-1,NA,TRBJ1-5,TRBD1,TGTGCCAGCAGCAAACAGGGGGCGACTCAGCCCCAGCATTTT,CASSKQGATQPQHF
TRBV5-1,NA,TRBJ1-1,TRBD1,TGCGCCAGCAGCTTCCCAGGGGGGGATACTGAAGCTTTCTTT,CASSFPGGDTEAFF
TRBV6-1,few,TRBJ2-4,NA,TGTACCAGCAACCCACCGGGGCTACCAGCCAAAAACATTCAGTACTTC,CTSNPPGLPAKNIQYF
TRBV29-1,NA,TRBJ2-4,NA,TGCAGCGTTGAAGGACCCGGAGCAGGGAGGACCATTCAGTACTTC,CSVEGPGAGRTIQYF
TRBV4-1,NA,TRBJ1-4,TRBD1,TGCGCCAGCAGCCAACCTGGGACAGATACAACTAATGAAAAACTGTTTTTT,CASSQPGTDTTNEKLFF
TRBV5-1,NA,TRBJ2-5,NA,TGCGCCAGCAGCTTGGGGGCAACACAAGAGACCCAGTACTTC,CASSLGATQETQYF
TRBV19,NA,TRBJ1-6,NA,TGTGCCAGTAGTCCACGACAGAATTCACCTGTCCACTTT,CASSPRQNSPVHF
TRBV3-1,few,TRBJ2-1,NA,TGTGCCAGCCCAAAAAAGGGGGGCCCTGAAAATGAGCAGTTCTTC,CASPKKGGPENEQFF
TRBV4-2,few,TRBJ2-5,NA,TGTGCCAGCAGTCAGGAGTTGGGGATAGAGACCCAGTACTTC,CASSQELGIETQYF
TRBV6-5,NA,TRBJ1-4,NA,TGTGCCAGCAGTTACTTCCTCGGGCCCTCCCCAGAAAAACTGTTTTTT,CASSYFLGPSPEKLFF
TRBV2,few,TRBJ2-1,NA,TGTGCCAGCAGTCCGGACCACAATGAGCAGTTCTTC,CASSPDHNEQFF
TRBV5-1,NA,TRBJ1-2,TRBD1,TGCGCCAGCAGCCCGGGGACAGGAAGGTTTAACTATGGCTACACCTTC,CASSPGTGRFNYGYTF
TRBV6-6,few,TRBJ2-1,TRBD2,TGTGCCAGCATAGCGGGGATTATCTACAATGAGCAGTTCTTC,CASIAGIIYNEQFF
TRBV2,few,TRBJ2-5,NA,TGTGCCAGCAGTGAACAGGGAGTCCAAGAGACCCAGTACTTC,CASSEQGVQETQYF
TRBV10-3,NA,TRBJ2-7,TRBD1,TGTGCCATCAGTGCGGACAGGATCTACGAGCAGTACTTC,CAISADRIYEQYF
TRBV20-1,NA,TRBJ1-5,TRBD1,TGCAGTGCTGGGGGACAGGGGGCTCAGCCCCAGCATTTT,CSAGGQGAQPQHF
TRBV12-3/TRBV12-4,NA,TRBJ2-4,NA,TGTGCCAGCAGTTTAGAGGCAGGGCGCGATCAGTACTTC,CASSLEAGRDQYF
TRBV6-5,few,TRBJ2-5,TRBD2,TGTGCCAGCAGTTACAGACTAGCGGGCCAAGAGACCCAGTACTTC,CASSYRLAGQETQYF
TRBV5-1,NA,TRBJ2-3,NA,TGCGCCAGCAGCTTGGAGGATAATACGCAGTATTTT,CASSLEDNTQYF
TRBV5-1,few,TRBJ2-1,NA,TGCGCCAGCAGCTTGGATTGGCAGGGGAGGTTCCTGGGTGAGCAGTTCTTC,CASSLDWQGRFLGEQFF
TRBV2,once,TRBJ1-2,TRBD1,TGTGCCAGCAATGAGACGGGACAGGGGAACTATGGCTACACCTTC,CASNETGQGNYGYTF
TRBV6-1,NA,TRBJ1-2,TRBD1,TGTGCCAGCAGTGGGACAGGGATAACTCGTTTCTATGGCTACACCTTC,CASSGTGITRFYGYTF
TRBV6-5,NA,TRBJ2-5,NA,TGTGCCGCGGGGCGATCCTACAAGCAGTACTTC,CAAGRSYKQYF
TRBV9,NA,TRBJ2-7,TRBD2,TGTGCCAGCAGCGTATCCCGGGGGGACGAGCAGTACTTC,CASSVSRGDEQYF